This TCR beta chain was captured in a study of cytomegalovirus exposure and HLA in healthy donors. PCR amplification relied on 60 Vbeta primers (plus 13 Jbeta primers). Repertoires were generated with immunoSEQ multiplex PCR, while TCRdb's copy carries only in-frame clones and drops some. The table includes around 150,000 clones, around 88% detected once. This clone was seen a handful of times. The CDR3 sequence is 17 residues long. Between the trimmed V and J ends, which lost 7 bases and 0 bases, there was a span of 19 bases. The germline V gene has CDR1 MDHEN and CDR2 SYDVKM. The chain uses TRBV28 and TRBJ1-3; D is ambiguous. The TCR was taken from a woman under 40 in good health and CMV-seronegative. Specimen: PBMCs. The CDR3 here is CASTPPAGTISGNTIYF. As DNA, the CDR3 is TGTGCCAGCACCCCGCCGGCAGGTACAATCTCTGGAAACACCATATATTTT.